What follows describes a single TCR beta chain. V gave up 9 bases and J gave up 6 bases; unmatched junction bases: 4. Germline V CDR1 and CDR2: SNHLY, FYNNEI. This CDR3 comprises 14 residues. The entirety of the isolated RNA underwent reverse transcription, so expressed TCRB transcripts were sequenced. Sequenced by immunoSEQ multiplex PCR; TCRdb stores in-frame clones only, minus some. The repertoire includes 300,000 to 350,000 clones, approximately 8.2% of them detected once, and 0.44% sits in the top ten. The data stem from a study of beta chain features in type 1 diabetes. This clonotype was obtained from a woman under 30 in good health. Sequencing used central memory CD4+ T cells from blood. J is TRBJ2-3 and V is TRBV2; 15 bases agree with TRBD2. CDR3 DNA sequence: TGTGCCAGTTCCGGGACTAGCGGGAGGGATACGCAGTATTTT. It translates to CASSGTSGRDTQYF.